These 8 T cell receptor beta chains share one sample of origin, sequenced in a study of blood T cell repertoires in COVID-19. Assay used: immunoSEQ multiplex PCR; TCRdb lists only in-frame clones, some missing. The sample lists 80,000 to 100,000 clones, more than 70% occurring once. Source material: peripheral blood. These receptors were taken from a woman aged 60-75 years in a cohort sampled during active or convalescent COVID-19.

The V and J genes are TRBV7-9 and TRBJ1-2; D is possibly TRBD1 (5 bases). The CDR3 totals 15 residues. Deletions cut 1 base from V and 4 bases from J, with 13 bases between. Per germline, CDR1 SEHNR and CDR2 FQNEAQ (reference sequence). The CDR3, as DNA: TGTGCCAGCAGCTTAGGCAGGGATATAACCTATGGCTACACCTTC. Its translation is CASSLGRDITYGYTF.

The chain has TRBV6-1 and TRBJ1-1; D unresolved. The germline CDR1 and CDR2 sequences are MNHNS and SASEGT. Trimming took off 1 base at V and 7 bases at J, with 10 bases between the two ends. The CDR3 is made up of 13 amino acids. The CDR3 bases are TGTGCCAGCAGTGAAGTAGGAGGGCTTGAAGCTTTCTTT. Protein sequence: CASSEVGGLEAFF.

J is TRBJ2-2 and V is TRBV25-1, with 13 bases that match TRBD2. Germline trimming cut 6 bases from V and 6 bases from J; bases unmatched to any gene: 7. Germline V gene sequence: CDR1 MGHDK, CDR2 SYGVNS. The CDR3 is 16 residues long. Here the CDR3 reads CASSRTSGSLAGELFF. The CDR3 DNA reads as TGTGCCAGCAGCCGGACTAGCGGGAGTTTGGCCGGGGAGCTGTTTTTT.

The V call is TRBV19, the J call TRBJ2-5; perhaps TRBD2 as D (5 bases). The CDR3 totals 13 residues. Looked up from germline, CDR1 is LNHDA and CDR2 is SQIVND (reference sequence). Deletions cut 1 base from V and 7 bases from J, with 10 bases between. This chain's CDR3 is CASSIGQAGTQYF. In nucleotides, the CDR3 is TGTGCCAGTAGTATAGGGCAGGCGGGGACCCAGTACTTC.

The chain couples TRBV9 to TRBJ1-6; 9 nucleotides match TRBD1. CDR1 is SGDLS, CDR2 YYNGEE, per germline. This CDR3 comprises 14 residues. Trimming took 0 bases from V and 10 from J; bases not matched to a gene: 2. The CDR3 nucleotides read TGTGCCAGCAGCGTAGGGGACAGGGAATCACCCCTCCACTTT. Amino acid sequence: CASSVGDRESPLHF.

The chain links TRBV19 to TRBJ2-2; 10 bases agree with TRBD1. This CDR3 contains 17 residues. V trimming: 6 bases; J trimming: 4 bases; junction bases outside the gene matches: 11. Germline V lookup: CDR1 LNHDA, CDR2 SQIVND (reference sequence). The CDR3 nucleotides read TGTGCCAGTAGGGATACCCAATGGACAGGGGGCACCGGGGAGCTGTTTTTT. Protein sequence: CASRDTQWTGGTGELFF.

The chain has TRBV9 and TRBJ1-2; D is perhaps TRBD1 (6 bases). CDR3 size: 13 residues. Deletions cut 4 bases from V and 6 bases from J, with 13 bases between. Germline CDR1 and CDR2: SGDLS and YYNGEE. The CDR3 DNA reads TGTGCCAGCAGCCGTGGACAGTCCGATGGCTACACCTTC. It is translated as CASSRGQSDGYTF.

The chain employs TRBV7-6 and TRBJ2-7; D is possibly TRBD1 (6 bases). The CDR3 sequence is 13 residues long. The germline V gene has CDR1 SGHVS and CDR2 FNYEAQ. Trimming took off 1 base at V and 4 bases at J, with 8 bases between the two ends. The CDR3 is CASSLGTAYEQYF. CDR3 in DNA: TGTGCCAGCAGCTTAGGGACAGCTTACGAGCAGTACTTC.